The clone carrying this T cell receptor beta chain was recorded at least ten times. Its antigen is unidentified. The V segment lost 5 bases and the J segment 3 bases; nucleotides outside the gene matches: 2. This CDR3 has 13 residues. Germline V gene lookup returns CDR1 SEHNR and CDR2 FQNEAQ (reference sequence). This sample is part of a study of T cell repertoires in cytomegalovirus infection. Study outcomes and limitations: It was HLA-C-restricted CMV-specific TCR beta clonotypes that dominated the response ex vivo.

TCRdb re-called the reads with MiXCR, one entry per CDR3 protein. The table includes a few hundred thousand distinct CDR3 sequences, 15% to 20% detected once. J is TRBJ2-5 and V is TRBV7-9, with TRBD1 matching over 8 bases. This clonotype originated in a human donor in good health (CMV status not recorded). Some clones in this sample may be carry-over from other donors' samples. Sequencing was done on a sample of PBMCs. The CDR3 spells CASSPTGEETQYF. The DNA of the CDR3 is TGTGCCAGCAGCCCGACAGGGGAAGAGACCCAGTACTTC.